This T cell receptor beta chain was recovered during a study of T cell responses to AZD1222 COVID-19 vaccine. Study results and caveats: The study reported that nearly half of spike-specific TCRs target unmutated variant regions.

Comments on this clone: As yet, its antigen is unknown.

Germline assignment: CDR1 MNHEY and CDR2 SMNVEV (reference sequence). V lost 3 bases to trimming and J lost 3 bases, with 17 bases between them. CDR3 length: 16 residues. The repertoire was sequenced with immunoSEQ multiplex PCR; TCRdb's copy has only in-frame clones and lacks some. The data contain 120,000 to 150,000 clones, 82% of them singletons. The chain has TRBV27 and TRBJ1-1; D is possibly TRBD1 (6 bases). The specimen was peripheral blood, collected on day 0 of MenACWY control vaccination. The TCR sequence derives from an adult in good health. The CDR3 protein is CASSFRVGAVYTEAFF. In DNA, the CDR3 is TGTGCCAGCAGTTTTCGAGTGGGGGCGGTGTACACTGAAGCTTTCTTT.